One sample yielded the 11 T cell receptor beta chains listed below, sequenced in a study of beta chain features in type 1 diabetes. Study-wide results and limits: People with Type 1 diabetes carried modestly yet significantly shorter TCRB CDR3s in all four CD4+ subsets.

These receptors lack a known antigen. Sequenced material consisted of expressed TCRB transcripts (all of the isolated RNA was reverse transcribed). Clones were read by immunoSEQ multiplex PCR, and TCRdb kept only the in-frame ones, dropping some. Of 20,000 to 25,000 clones listed, around three fifths are singletons. Sequences were obtained from stem cell memory CD4+ T cells from blood. These receptors were taken from a man aged 18 to 30 with type 1 diabetes.

This chain joins TRBV27 and TRBJ1-3; D remains ambiguous. V lost 4 bases, J lost 0 bases, and 7 bases lay in between. This CDR3 spans 14 amino acids. The germline gives CDR1 MNHEY, CDR2 SMNVEV (reference sequence). The CDR3 region is CASSSVSSGNTIYF. The DNA of the CDR3 is TGTGCCAGCAGTTCTGTCAGCTCTGGAAACACCATATATTTT.

This chain links TRBV14 with TRBJ2-3, with D possibly being TRBD1 (6 bases). The CDR3 spans 14 residues. The germline CDR1 and CDR2 sequences are SGHDN and FVKESK. Trimming took 6 bases from V and 3 from J, leaving 13 bases between them. The CDR3 nucleotides read TGTGCCAGCAGTCGGAAGCAGGGGACAGATACGCAGTATTTT. Residues: CASSRKQGTDTQYF.

This sequence joins TRBV11-2 and TRBJ2-3; 7 bases align to TRBD1. CDR1 and CDR2 (germline): SGHAT, FQNNGV. J was trimmed by 5 bases and V by 2 bases; bases with no gene match: 7. CDR3 length: 15 residues. Written as DNA, the CDR3 is TGTGCCAGCAGCTTAATGACAGGGCCTAAAGATACGCAGTATTTT. Translated, it gives CASSLMTGPKDTQYF.

The chain is built from TRBV30 and TRBJ1-2; no clear D. The CDR3 runs to 12 residues. Trimming removed 3 bases from V and 5 bases from J, with 10 bases in between. The germline V gene encodes CDR1 GTSNPN and CDR2 SVGIG (reference sequence). The CDR3 is CAWSNARYGYTF. CDR3 in DNA: TGTGCCTGGAGCAATGCCCGGTATGGCTACACCTTC.

This clone was recorded only once. J is TRBJ2-3 and V is TRBV5-4, with D tentatively TRBD1 (6 bases). V dropped 4 bases and J dropped 5 bases, with 14 bases sitting between them. CDR1 SGHNT and CDR2 YYREEE come from the germline V gene (reference sequence). The CDR3 is made up of 14 amino acids. As DNA, the CDR3 is TGTGCCAGCAGCGCAATAGAAGGGGGAGATACGCAGTATTTT. Its protein is CASSAIEGGDTQYF.

This clone was counted only a few times. The chain is built from TRBV7-9 and TRBJ2-7, with a weak D call TRBD2 (8 bases). This CDR3 region has 15 residues. The germline V and J ends were trimmed by 5 bases and 2 bases, with 16 bases remaining between them. Per germline, CDR1 SEHNR and CDR2 FQNEAQ (reference sequence). DNA for the CDR3: TGTGCCAGCAGCGCGGGGGGACAGTACGCCTACGAGCAGTACTTC. Its protein is CASSAGGQYAYEQYF.

This rearrangement joins TRBV30 to TRBJ2-2; 7 bases are a match to TRBD1. The CDR3 sequence is 18 residues long. V lost 0 bases and J lost 6; bases outside the gene matches: 16. CDR1 and CDR2 from the germline V gene are GTSNPN and SVGIG (reference sequence). The CDR3 region is CAWSVRWGRGGVPGELFF. The CDR3 DNA follows: TGTGCCTGGAGTGTAAGGTGGGGGAGAGGGGGCGTCCCCGGGGAGCTGTTTTTT.

This clone has more than one count but fewer than ten. This chain links TRBV29-1 with TRBJ2-5, with a possible D match to TRBD2 (6 bases). The V end lost 4 bases, the J end lost 3 bases, and 9 bases lay between the germline ends. The CDR3 covers 12 residues. CDR1 and CDR2 (germline): SQVTM, ANQGSEA. The CDR3 nucleotides read TGCAGCGTTGTACTAGCTGAAGAGACCCAGTACTTC. It translates to CSVVLAEETQYF.

The V gene is TRBV11-2, the J gene TRBJ1-3, with 7 bases that match TRBD1. J gave up 1 base and V 7 bases, and 13 bases lay outside the gene matches. CDR3 length equals 17 residues. Germline CDR1 is SGHAT and CDR2 is FQNNGV. The CDR3 reads CASKRGPGTASGNTIYF. The CDR3 DNA reads TGTGCCAGCAAAAGAGGACCCGGGACAGCTTCTGGAAACACCATATATTTT.

The chain is built from TRBV10-3 and TRBJ1-3; D gene ambiguous. Germline V gene sequence: CDR1 ENHRY, CDR2 SYGVKD. V dropped 6 bases and J dropped 5 bases, with 5 bases sitting between them. The CDR3 has 11 amino acids. The CDR3 DNA sequence: TGTGCCATCAGCCGTAGAAACACCATATATTTT. It codes for CAISRRNTIYF.

As concerns this clone: Other DNA sequences from this sample encode an identical CDR3 as well. V gene TRBV7-9 combines with J gene TRBJ1-2; 10 bases are shared with TRBD1. Per germline, CDR1 SEHNR and CDR2 FQNEAQ (reference sequence). The CDR3 is 17 residues long. After removal of 5 bases from V and 2 bases from J, the junction contained 11 bases not matched to a gene. The CDR3 sequence is CASSPARDRGPNYGYTF. The CDR3 DNA is TGTGCCAGCAGCCCGGCTAGGGACAGGGGACCCAACTATGGCTACACCTTC.